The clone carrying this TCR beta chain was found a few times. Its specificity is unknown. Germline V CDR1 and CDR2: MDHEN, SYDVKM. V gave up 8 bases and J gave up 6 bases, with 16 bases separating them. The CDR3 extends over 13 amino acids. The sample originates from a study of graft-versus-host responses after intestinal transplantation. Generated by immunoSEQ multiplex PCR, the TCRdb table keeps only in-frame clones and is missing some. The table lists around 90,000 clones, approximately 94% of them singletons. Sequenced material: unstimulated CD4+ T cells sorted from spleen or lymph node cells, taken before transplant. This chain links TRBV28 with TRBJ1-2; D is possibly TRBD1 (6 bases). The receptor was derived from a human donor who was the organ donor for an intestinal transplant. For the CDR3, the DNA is TGTGCCAGCCTGCCGGGGGGGGCGAATGGCTACACCTTC. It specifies CASLPGGANGYTF.